The 28 T cell receptor beta chains listed next were all sequenced from one sample in a study of T cell repertoires in cytomegalovirus infection. Their antigens remain unidentified. A single record per CDR3 protein comes from TCRdb applying MiXCR to the reads. The sample has tens of thousands of distinct CDR3 sequences; 33% are singletons. Sequenced: PBMCs, sequenced either directly or after in vitro stimulation (not recorded which). The receptors here all came from a human donor in good health (CMV status not recorded). Some clones in this sample may be carry-over from other donors' samples.

The table lists this clonotype with many counts. The chain joins TRBV4-1 to TRBJ1-1, with TRBD1 matching 7 bases. The germline V gene has CDR1 MGHRA and CDR2 YSYEKL. The CDR3 is made up of 13 amino acids. The V and J ends lost 0 bases and 7 bases, in that order; junction bases with no gene match: 2. The CDR3 nucleotides read TGCGCCAGCAGCCAAGACGGGGACAGTGAAGCTTTCTTT. Protein: CASSQDGDSEAFF.

The chain uses TRBV20-1 and TRBJ2-5; TRBD2 is a possible D gene (6 bases). V lost 6 bases and J 1 base, leaving 15 bases between the germline ends. The germline CDR1 and CDR2 sequences are DFQATT and SNEGSKA (reference sequence). CDR3 length: 14 amino acids. Here the CDR3 DNA reads TGCAGTGCACGGCCGGGACTTACCCAAGAGACCCAGTACTTC. Translated: CSARPGLTQETQYF.

There are a few counts of this clonotype. The chain employs TRBV14 and TRBJ2-7; D is uncertain. Germline CDR1 SGHDN, CDR2 FVKESK. V shed 3 bases and J shed 7 bases, with 10 bases lying between them. The CDR3 covers 12 residues. The CDR3, as DNA: TGTGCCAGCAGCCACGGCTCGCTAGAGCAGTACTTC. Protein product: CASSHGSLEQYF.

This clonotype was observed many times. J is TRBJ2-1 and V is TRBV7-2, with D hard to call. The V end lost 5 bases, the J end lost 1 base, and 12 bases lay between the germline ends. CDR1 is SGHTA and CDR2 is FQGNSA in the germline V gene. The CDR3 runs to 15 residues. The CDR3 nucleotides are TGTGCCAGCAGCCCTGAATGGGGATCCTACAATGAGCAGTTCTTC. The encoded protein is CASSPEWGSYNEQFF.

The chain is built from TRBV7-9 and TRBJ2-7; a possible D gene is TRBD1 (5 bases). The CDR3 runs 13 residues. Trimming removed 3 bases at V and 2 bases at J, with 8 bases between. CDR1 and CDR2 (germline): SEHNR, FQNEAQ (reference sequence). CDR3 protein: CASSLTETYEQYF. CDR3 coding DNA: TGTGCCAGCAGCTTGACAGAGACCTACGAGCAGTACTTC. Full variable domain (remainder filled in from reference TRBV7-9 and TRBJ2-7): DTGVSQNPRHKITKRGQNVTFRCDPISEHNRLYWYRQTLGQGPEFLTYFQNEAQLEKSRLLSDRFSAERPKGSFSTLEIQRTEQGDSAMYLCASSLTETYEQYFGPGTRLTVT.

As for this clonotype: A much larger clone differs by one base, so this may be a read error. This chain joins TRBV28 and TRBJ2-7; D remains ambiguous. Germline CDR1 is MDHEN and CDR2 is SYDVKM. V was cut by 6 bases and J by 4 bases, with 22 bases left in between. CDR3 length: 16 amino acids. CDR3 sequence reads: CASSALGPHRRYEQYF. The CDR3 DNA reads as TGTGCCAGCAGCGCACTCGGACCTCACAGACGGTACGAGCAGTACTTC. The variable domain in full, with the rest retrieved from reference TRBV28 and TRBJ2-7, is DVKVTQSSRYLVKRTGEKVFLECVQDMDHENMFWYRQDPGLGLRLIYFSYDVKMKEKGDIPEGYSVSREKKERFSLILESASTNQTSMYLCASSALGPHRRYEQYFGPGTRLTVT.

The CDR3 region is CASSLRPDVYVYTF. The CDR3 nucleotides are TGTGCCAGCAGCTTACGCCCGGACGTTTACGTCTACACCTTC. The V call is TRBV7-4, the J call TRBJ1-2; no firm D call. Germline V gene data show CDR1 as SGHVT and CDR2 as SQSDAQ. This CDR3 comprises 14 residues. The V gene lost 2 bases and the J gene lost 10 bases, with 17 bases spanning the gap.

CDR3 bases: TGTGCCATGAAGACCGACGTAGGGGAGACCCAGTACTTC. This encodes CAMKTDVGETQYF. The V call is TRBV10-3, the J call TRBJ2-5; no firm D call. Germline CDR1 reads ENHRY; CDR2 reads SYGVKD. The length of the CDR3 is 13 residues. Trimming removed 9 bases from V and 5 bases from J, with 16 bases in between.

In its sample, this clonotype was seen a few times. The chain employs TRBV7-2 and TRBJ2-5, with D possibly TRBD2 on 6 matching bases. The length of the CDR3 is 14 residues. Trimming left V 3 bases short and J 3 bases short, with 11 bases between. Germline CDR1 SGHTA, CDR2 FQGNSA. The CDR3 sequence: CASSFGLTEETQYF. The DNA of the CDR3 is TGTGCCAGCAGCTTTGGACTAACTGAAGAGACCCAGTACTTC.

The genes are TRBV5-1 and TRBJ2-5, with unresolved D. The CDR3 is 15 amino acids. Between the trimmed V and J ends, which lost 4 bases and 2 bases, there was a span of 15 bases. CDR1 and CDR2 from the germline V gene are SGHRS and YFSETQ. For the CDR3, the DNA is TGCGCCAGCAGCCCGTGGGTAGCCTCTCAAGAGACCCAGTACTTC. Its translation is CASSPWVASQETQYF. Complete variable domain (other parts from reference TRBV5-1 and TRBJ2-5): KAGVTQTPRYLIKTRGQQVTLSCSPISGHRSVSWYQQTPGQGLQFLFEYFSETQRNKGNFPGRFSGRQFSNSRSEMNVSTLELGDSALYLCASSPWVASQETQYFGPGTRLLVL.

The V gene is TRBV7-9, the J gene TRBJ2-3, with D maybe TRBD2 (6 bases). CDR1 and CDR2 from the germline V gene are SEHNR and FQNEAQ (reference sequence). The CDR3 extends over 13 amino acids. The V end lost 5 bases, the J end lost 6 bases, and 12 bases lay between the germline ends. The CDR3 loop reads CASSLTRQDTQYF. The CDR3 coding sequence is TGTGCCAGCAGCCTGACTAGGCAGGATACGCAGTATTTT.

This clonotype was seen ten or more times. This rearrangement joins TRBV12-3 or TRBV12-4 to TRBJ2-1, with TRBD2 matching 10 bases. This CDR3 has 15 residues. V was clipped by 1 base and J by 9 bases; unmatched bases: 6. CDR3 DNA sequence: TGTGCCAGCAGTTTAGAACTAGCGGGACGGGGTGAGCAGTTCTTC. Translating gives CASSLELAGRGEQFF.

In this sample, this clonotype turned up a few times. The chain uses TRBV12-3 or TRBV12-4 and TRBJ2-3, with D tentatively TRBD2 (6 bases). The CDR3 loop spans 12 amino acids. Trimming took off 3 bases at V and 5 bases at J, with 6 bases between the two ends. CDR3 in DNA: TGTGCCAGCAGTTTCGGGGGAGATACGCAGTATTTT. It is translated as CASSFGGDTQYF.

The chain joins TRBV12-3 or TRBV12-4 to TRBJ2-5; TRBD2 aligns across 10 bases. The junction had 7 bases not matched to a gene; V was cut back by 7 bases and J by 5 bases. CDR3 size: 14 residues. CDR3 sequence (DNA): TGTGCCAGCAAATTAGCGGGGGGCCAGGAGACCCAGTACTTC. It translates to CASKLAGGQETQYF.

This clonotype was seen ten or more times. The chain joins TRBV6-1 to TRBJ2-1, with TRBD1 matching 7 bases. J lost 6 bases, V lost 10 bases, and 12 bases had no gene match. The CDR3 spans 14 residues. Germline V lookup: CDR1 MNHNS, CDR2 SASEGT. The CDR3 reads CANRARGRFNEQFF. The CDR3 DNA follows: TGTGCCAACCGGGCGAGGGGGCGTTTCAATGAGCAGTTCTTC.

This sequence joins TRBV19 and TRBJ1-5, with D perhaps TRBD1 (5 bases). CDR1 and CDR2 from the germline V gene are LNHDA and SQIVND (reference sequence). This CDR3 has 16 amino acids. Trimming pared 2 bases from V and 0 bases from J, leaving 11 bases between. CDR3 residues: CASSIRDFYSNQPQHF. The CDR3 DNA reads as TGTGCCAGTAGTATACGGGACTTCTATAGCAATCAGCCCCAGCATTTT.

This clonotype was picked up a small number of times. Here the CDR3 reads CASGGSTYTDTQYF. The CDR3 bases are TGTGCCAGCGGCGGGAGTACTTACACAGATACGCAGTATTTT. The chain is built from TRBV11-2 and TRBJ2-3, with 7 nucleotides matching TRBD2. The CDR3 sequence is 14 residues long. Germline V CDR1 and CDR2: SGHAT, FQNNGV. Germline trimming cut 8 bases from V and 2 bases from J; bases unmatched to any gene: 7.

In this sample, this clonotype turned up a few times. The chain combines TRBV5-4 with TRBJ1-2; 8 nucleotides agree with TRBD1. V lost 4 bases and J lost 7; bases outside the gene matches: 6. The germline gives CDR1 SGHNT, CDR2 YYREEE (reference sequence). The CDR3 totals 13 residues. In DNA, the CDR3 is TGTGCCAGCAGCGCGCAGGGGGCTAGTGGCTACACCTTC. Amino acid sequence: CASSAQGASGYTF.

Only one count was recorded for this clonotype. The genes are TRBV27 and TRBJ1-5, with D maybe TRBD1 (5 bases). Germline V CDR1 and CDR2: MNHEY, SMNVEV (reference sequence). The V gene lost 8 bases and the J gene lost 3 bases, with 14 bases spanning the gap. The CDR3 is 14 amino acids. The CDR3 nucleotides read TGTGCCAGCCGCAGGGTGGGGGTCAATCAGCCCCAGCATTTT. It yields the protein CASRRVGVNQPQHF.

This clonotype occurred once. The rearrangement joins TRBV7-2 to TRBJ1-5; D may be TRBD1 (5 bases). Germline V CDR1 and CDR2: SGHTA, FQGNSA. The CDR3 covers 13 residues. Trimming pared 3 bases from V and 6 bases from J, leaving 9 bases between. As DNA, the CDR3 is TGTGCCAGCAGCTTCCGTAGGGGTCAGCCCCAGCATTTT. Protein sequence: CASSFRRGQPQHF.

This clonotype was found a few times. V gene TRBV28 combines with J gene TRBJ1-1; D may be TRBD1 (6 bases). The V gene lost 2 bases and the J gene lost 8 bases, with 12 bases spanning the gap. Looked up from germline, CDR1 is MDHEN and CDR2 is SYDVKM. This CDR3 contains 13 residues. CDR3 loop: CASSLPGHLEAFF. The CDR3 DNA reads TGTGCCAGCAGTTTACCGGGACATCTAGAAGCTTTCTTT. Filled out from reference TRBV28 and TRBJ1-1, the complete variable domain reads DVKVTQSSRYLVKRTGEKVFLECVQDMDHENMFWYRQDPGLGLRLIYFSYDVKMKEKGDIPEGYSVSREKKERFSLILESASTNQTSMYLCASSLPGHLEAFFGQGTRLTVV.

The rearrangement links TRBV10-3 to TRBJ2-1, with D possibly being TRBD2 (6 bases). Trimming shortened V by 7 bases and J by 2 bases, and 18 bases separated the two germline ends. The CDR3 totals 16 residues. CDR1 ENHRY and CDR2 SYGVKD come from the germline V gene. The CDR3 region has the DNA TGTGCCATCAATAGGAGGGGAAACGCGGCCTACAATGAGCAGTTCTTC. Residues: CAINRRGNAAYNEQFF.

The chain employs TRBV5-6 and TRBJ1-2; 7 bases match TRBD1. There are 14 residues in the CDR3. The ends lost 2 bases at V and 2 bases at J; junction bases unmatched: 3. CDR1 and CDR2 from the germline V gene are SGHDT and YYEEEE. DNA of the CDR3: TGTGCCAGCAGCTTTGACAGGGAGAACTATGGCTACACCTTC. Its translation: CASSFDRENYGYTF. Full variable domain (missing parts from reference TRBV5-6 and TRBJ1-2): DAGVTQSPTHLIKTRGQQVTLRCSPKSGHDTVSWYQQALGQGPQFIFQYYEEEERQRGNFPDRFSGHQFPNYSSELNVNALLLGDSALYLCASSFDRENYGYTFGSGTRLTVV.

This clonotype was counted a few times. The chain employs TRBV7-6 and TRBJ2-6; TRBD2 matches at 7 bases. The CDR3 has 16 amino acids. The V segment lost 0 bases and the J segment 4 bases; nucleotides outside the gene matches: 3. The V gene's germline CDR1 is SGHVS and CDR2 FNYEAQ. In nucleotides, the CDR3 is TGTGCCAGCAGCTTAGCGGGGGGGTCCGGGGCCAACGTCCTGACTTTC. Protein: CASSLAGGSGANVLTF.

This clonotype was recorded a few times. V and J are TRBV25-1 and TRBJ1-1; D gene ambiguous. The CDR3 length is 12 residues. V was clipped by 0 bases and J by 5 bases, with 4 bases between them. Germline V gives CDR1 MGHDK, CDR2 SYGVNS. The CDR3 DNA is TGTGCCAGCAGTGAATATGGGACTGAAGCTTTCTTT. Amino acid sequence: CASSEYGTEAFF.

This clonotype was picked up a small number of times. The chain combines TRBV5-4 with TRBJ2-2; 11 nucleotides align to TRBD2. Trimming took 0 bases from V and 5 from J; bases not matched to a gene: 9. This CDR3 has 18 residues. Germline CDR1 reads SGHNT; CDR2 reads YYREEE (reference sequence). CDR3 protein: CASSLGLAGGQGTGELFF. DNA for the CDR3: TGTGCCAGCAGCTTGGGGCTAGCGGGAGGCCAAGGGACCGGGGAGCTGTTTTTT.

This clonotype has just a few counts. The rearrangement joins TRBV2 to TRBJ1-2; possible D gene TRBD1, 5 bases. The CDR3 sequence is 13 residues long. CDR1 is SNHLY, CDR2 FYNNEI, per germline. Trimming pared 5 bases from V and 3 bases from J, leaving 10 bases between. The CDR3 loop is CASSQGLDYGYTF. In nucleotides, the CDR3 is TGTGCCAGCAGTCAGGGTCTTGACTATGGCTACACCTTC.

The sample holds a few counts of this clonotype. As DNA, the CDR3 is TGCAGCGTTGAAGCCCGGGACAGGGAGGGAATGAACACTGAAGCTTTCTTT. Protein product: CSVEARDREGMNTEAFF. This chain joins TRBV29-1 and TRBJ1-1, with TRBD1 identical over 9 bases. Germline CDR1 reads SQVTM; CDR2 reads ANQGSEA. The CDR3 length is 17 residues. Unmatched junction bases numbered 9, after V lost 1 base and J lost 0 bases.